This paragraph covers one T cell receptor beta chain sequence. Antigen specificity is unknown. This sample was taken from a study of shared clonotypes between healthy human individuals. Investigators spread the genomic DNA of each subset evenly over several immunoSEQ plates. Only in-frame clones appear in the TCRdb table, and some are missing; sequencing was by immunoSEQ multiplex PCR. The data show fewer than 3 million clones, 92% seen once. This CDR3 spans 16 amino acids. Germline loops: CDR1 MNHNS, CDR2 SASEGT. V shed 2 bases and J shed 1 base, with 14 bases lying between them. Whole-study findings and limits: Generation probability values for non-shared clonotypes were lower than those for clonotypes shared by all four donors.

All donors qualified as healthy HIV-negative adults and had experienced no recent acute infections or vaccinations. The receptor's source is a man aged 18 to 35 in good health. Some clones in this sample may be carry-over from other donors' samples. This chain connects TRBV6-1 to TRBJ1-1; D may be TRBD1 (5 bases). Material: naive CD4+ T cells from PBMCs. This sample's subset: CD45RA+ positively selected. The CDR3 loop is CASSEPDPGQNTEAFF. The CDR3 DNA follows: TGTGCCAGCAGTGAACCGGATCCGGGGCAGAACACTGAAGCTTTCTTT.